Below are 29 T cell receptor beta chains sequenced from a single sample in a study of graft-versus-host responses after intestinal transplantation. Their antigens remain unidentified. TCRdb's copy holds only in-frame clones and misses some; the assay was immunoSEQ multiplex PCR. The data show over 65,000 clones, with roughly 90% seen just once and 6.5% to 8.5% held by the top ten. Material: unstimulated CD8+ T cells sorted from spleen or lymph node cells, obtained before transplant. These receptors were collected from a human donor who was the organ donor for an intestinal transplant.

V is TRBV28 and J is TRBJ2-2; TRBD1 aligns across 9 bases. Germline CDR1 and CDR2: MDHEN and SYDVKM. The CDR3 runs to 20 residues. The ends lost 4 bases at V and 0 bases at J; junction bases unmatched: 15. This chain's CDR3 is CASSSRTGVFTQANTGELFF. CDR3 coding DNA: TGTGCCAGCAGTTCCCGGACAGGGGTTTTCACCCAAGCGAACACCGGGGAGCTGTTTTTT.

This clone was seen only once. The chain employs TRBV7-2 and TRBJ1-1, with 10 bases matching TRBD1. The germline V gene encodes CDR1 SGHTA and CDR2 FQGNSA. The CDR3 runs to 18 residues. The ends lost 2 bases at V and 0 bases at J; junction bases unmatched: 9. The CDR3 here is CASSLRGTGAYMNTEAFF. In DNA form, the CDR3 reads TGTGCCAGCAGCTTACGGGGGACAGGGGCCTACATGAACACTGAAGCTTTCTTT.

The chain combines TRBV11-2 with TRBJ2-2, with TRBD2 matching 9 bases. V was clipped by 3 bases and J by 5 bases; unmatched bases: 4. The CDR3 is 15 residues long. The germline V gene has CDR1 SGHAT and CDR2 FQNNGV. CDR3 sequence: CASSLGLAATGELFF. The DNA of the CDR3 is TGTGCCAGCAGCTTGGGACTAGCAGCTACCGGGGAGCTGTTTTTT. Using reference TRBV11-2 and TRBJ2-2 for the parts outside the CDR3, the full variable domain is EAGVAQSPRYKIIEKRQSVAFWCNPISGHATLYWYQQILGQGPKLLIQFQNNGVVDDSQLPKDRFSAERLKGVDSTLKIQPAKLEDSAVYLCASSLGLAATGELFFGEGSRLTVL.

The rearrangement uses TRBV7-9 and TRBJ2-7; TRBD1 aligns across 7 bases. The CDR3 has 15 residues. Looked up from germline, CDR1 is SEHNR and CDR2 is FQNEAQ (reference sequence). With 2 bases clipped from V and 2 bases from J, the junction kept 6 bases outside the gene matches. CDR3 sequence: CASSLLPGTAYEQYF. For the CDR3, the DNA is TGTGCCAGCAGCTTACTCCCCGGGACAGCCTACGAGCAGTACTTC.

This rearrangement joins TRBV27 to TRBJ2-2; the D is unclear. The V end lost 5 bases, the J end lost 7 bases, and 11 bases lay between the germline ends. The CDR3 consists of 13 residues. The V gene's germline CDR1 is MNHEY and CDR2 SMNVEV (reference sequence). Here the CDR3 DNA reads TGTGCCAGCAGTCCCCAGTGGGACGGGGAGCTGTTTTTT. Protein product: CASSPQWDGELFF.

The chain is built from TRBV10-2 and TRBJ2-5; the match to TRBD2 covers 7 bases. The J call is in doubt because the DNA end fits TRBJ2-7 better. This CDR3 has 19 residues. The germline CDR1 and CDR2 sequences are WSHSY and SAAADI. The CDR3 protein is CASRSWGTTHNGSTYEQYF. DNA for the CDR3: TGCGCCAGCAGAAGTTGGGGGACTACCCATAATGGATCTACCTACGAGCAGTACTTC.

The rearrangement links TRBV27 to TRBJ1-6, with D tentatively TRBD1 (5 bases). The CDR3 length is 15 residues. Trimming shortened V by 4 bases and J by 9 bases, and 16 bases separated the two germline ends. The germline gives CDR1 MNHEY, CDR2 SMNVEV (reference sequence). For the CDR3, the DNA is TGTGCCAGCAGTTGGGGACGGCGAATTGGTTCACCCCTCCACTTT. Its protein product is CASSWGRRIGSPLHF.

The chain uses TRBV27 and TRBJ2-7; unclear D gene. CDR1 is MNHEY, CDR2 SMNVEV, per germline (reference sequence). This CDR3 has 15 residues. Trimming took off 0 bases at V and 4 bases at J, with 13 bases between the two ends. The CDR3 DNA reads TGTGCCAGCAGTTTATCTTACGGATGGATATACGAGCAGTACTTC. Encoded protein: CASSLSYGWIYEQYF.

The V and J genes are TRBV15 and TRBJ1-1, with D hard to call. This CDR3 comprises 15 residues. Trimming left V 4 bases short and J 3 bases short, with 15 bases between. CDR1 and CDR2 (germline): LNHNV, YYDKDF (reference sequence). CDR3 amino acids: CATSKPFRIDTEAFF. CDR3 sequence (DNA): TGTGCCACCAGCAAACCCTTCCGTATAGACACTGAAGCTTTCTTT. The whole variable domain, filled in from reference TRBV15 and TRBJ1-1, reads DAMVIQNPRYQVTQFGKPVTLSCSQTLNHNVMYWYQQKSSQAPKLLFHYYDKDFNNEADTPDNFQSRRPNTSFCFLDIRSPGLGDTAMYLCATSKPFRIDTEAFFGQGTRLTVV.

This chain links TRBV27 with TRBJ2-7; 7 nucleotides match TRBD2. V was pared by 5 bases and J by 3 bases, with 7 bases of the junction left unmatched. The CDR3 extends over 14 amino acids. The germline V gene encodes CDR1 MNHEY and CDR2 SMNVEV (reference sequence). The CDR3 DNA sequence: TGTGCCAGCAGTAAGACTAGCTCGGACTACGAGCAGTACTTC. As protein: CASSKTSSDYEQYF.

The chain uses TRBV29-1 and TRBJ2-6; TRBD1 matches at 11 bases. Germline values: CDR1 SQVTM, CDR2 ANQGSEA. V was pared by 0 bases and J by 0 bases, with 10 bases of the junction left unmatched. CDR3 length: 20 residues. CDR3 sequence: CSVEDLVPGTGGSGANVLTF. CDR3 bases: TGCAGCGTTGAAGATCTGGTACCCGGGACAGGGGGCTCTGGGGCCAACGTCCTGACTTTC.

In this sample, this clone turned up a few times. The rearrangement joins TRBV5-5 to TRBJ1-1; no firm D call. Trimming left V 0 bases short and J 11 bases short, with 14 bases between. The CDR3 totals 13 residues. The germline CDR1 and CDR2 sequences are SGHKS and YYEKEE (reference sequence). The CDR3 region is CASSLDLSTGAFF. CDR3 DNA: TGTGCCAGCAGCTTGGACCTATCGACTGGGGCTTTCTTT.

The chain couples TRBV9 to TRBJ2-3; D is possibly TRBD1 (5 bases). The V end was cut by 3 bases, the J end by 5 bases, with 16 bases between. The CDR3 has 15 amino acids. Germline CDR1 is SGDLS and CDR2 is YYNGEE. Here the CDR3 DNA reads TGTGCCAGCAGCGCCGCAGGGTATCTCGGAGATACGCAGTATTTT. It encodes CASSAAGYLGDTQYF.

The V call is TRBV2, the J call TRBJ2-2; tentatively, D is TRBD1 or TRBD2 (5 bases each). The V gene lost 7 bases and the J gene lost 3 bases, with 9 bases spanning the gap. Germline values: CDR1 SNHLY, CDR2 FYNNEI. The CDR3 runs to 13 residues. This CDR3 reads CASKGSDTGELFF. CDR3 coding DNA: TGTGCCAGCAAGGGGAGTGACACCGGGGAGCTGTTTTTT. The full variable domain, its missing parts supplied by reference TRBV2 and TRBJ2-2, is EPEVTQTPSHQVTQMGQEVILRCVPISNHLYFYWYRQILGQKVEFLVSFYNNEISEKSEIFDDQFSVERPDGSNFTLKIRSTKLEDSAMYFCASKGSDTGELFFGEGSRLTVL.

CDR3 amino acids: CASSFLGTPQDTQYF. The CDR3 nucleotides read TGTGCCAGCAGCTTTCTGGGGACACCCCAAGATACGCAGTATTTT. The chain has TRBV7-3 and TRBJ2-3; D perhaps matches TRBD1 (6 bases). Germline V gives CDR1 SGHTA, CDR2 FQGTGA. Trimming pared 3 bases from V and 5 bases from J, leaving 15 bases between. The CDR3 is 15 residues long.

V and J are TRBV27 and TRBJ2-1; D is unclear. V shed 5 bases and J shed 0 bases, with 11 bases lying between them. This CDR3 has 15 residues. Germline assignment: CDR1 MNHEY and CDR2 SMNVEV (reference sequence). The CDR3 DNA reads as TGTGCCAGCAGTACAACACCGAGCTCCTACAATGAGCAGTTCTTC. This gives the protein CASSTTPSSYNEQFF.

The chain employs TRBV9 and TRBJ1-1, with D possibly TRBD1 on 5 matching bases. V was trimmed by 2 bases and J by 5 bases, leaving 10 bases between them. The V gene's germline CDR1 is SGDLS and CDR2 YYNGEE. The CDR3 has 13 amino acids. The CDR3: CASSVLGDTEAFF. The DNA for the CDR3 is TGTGCCAGCAGCGTGTTAGGGGATACTGAAGCTTTCTTT.

J is TRBJ2-1 and V is TRBV2, with a tentative D call TRBD1 (7 bases). V gave up 6 bases and J gave up 8 bases, with 26 bases separating them. Germline assignment: CDR1 SNHLY and CDR2 FYNNEI. CDR3 length: 17 residues. The CDR3 spells CASRIPGGGQLIDEQFF. CDR3 DNA sequence: TGTGCCAGCAGGATCCCAGGGGGAGGCCAGCTTATCGATGAGCAGTTCTTC.

V gene TRBV2 combines with J gene TRBJ2-3; TRBD1 matches at 8 bases. Losses at the gene ends were 2 bases for V and 2 bases for J; bases not matched to a gene: 3. Germline V gene sequence: CDR1 SNHLY, CDR2 FYNNEI. The CDR3 spans 15 residues. CDR3 loop: CASSEQGAITDTQYF. The CDR3 region has the DNA TGTGCCAGCAGTGAACAGGGGGCCATCACAGATACGCAGTATTTT.

V is TRBV5-6 and J is TRBJ2-3; the D is unclear. Looked up from germline, CDR1 is SGHDT and CDR2 is YYEEEE. The CDR3 spans 16 residues. Trimming stripped 5 bases from V and 3 bases from J, with 19 bases between. The CDR3 coding sequence is TGTGCCAGCAGTCCTCCGTCGCCCACTCTTACAGATACGCAGTATTTT. Translation: CASSPPSPTLTDTQYF.

The chain links TRBV2 to TRBJ2-3; tentative D call: TRBD1 (6 bases). V was cut by 5 bases and J by 0 bases, with 9 bases left in between. The CDR3 is 14 amino acids. Germline lookup yields CDR1 SNHLY and CDR2 FYNNEI. CDR3 amino acids: CASSSGQSTDTQYF. As DNA, the CDR3 is TGTGCCAGCAGTTCAGGACAGAGCACAGATACGCAGTATTTT.

About this clone itself: Different DNA sequences within this sample yield the same CDR3. V gene TRBV19 combines with J gene TRBJ2-1; 7 bases fit TRBD2. This CDR3 has 14 residues. Germline V gene lookup returns CDR1 LNHDA and CDR2 SQIVND (reference sequence). V lost 8 bases and J lost 0; bases outside the gene matches: 4. The CDR3 protein is CASEAGSSYNEQFF. The CDR3 region has the DNA TGTGCCAGTGAAGCGGGAAGCTCCTACAATGAGCAGTTCTTC. Full variable domain (missing parts from reference TRBV19 and TRBJ2-1): DGGITQSPKYLFRKEGQNVTLSCEQNLNHDAMYWYRQDPGQGLRLIYYSQIVNDFQKGDIAEGYSVSREKKESFPLTVTSAQKNPTAFYLCASEAGSSYNEQFFGPGTRLTVL.

The count of this clone is one. This sequence joins TRBV9 and TRBJ1-2; D remains unclear. The CDR3 runs 11 residues. Trimming shortened V by 4 bases and J by 5 bases, and 6 bases separated the two germline ends. In germline, CDR1 is SGDLS, CDR2 YYNGEE. The CDR3 reads CASSSPYGYTF. The CDR3 bases are TGTGCCAGCAGCTCCCCTTATGGCTACACCTTC.

V is TRBV11-3 and J is TRBJ2-3, with TRBD2 matching 10 bases. Germline assignment: CDR1 SGHNT and CDR2 YENEEA. J was trimmed by 6 bases and V by 1 base; bases with no gene match: 7. This CDR3 is 16 amino acids long. This CDR3 is CASSLGAAGGRDTQYF. In DNA form, the CDR3 reads TGTGCCAGCAGCTTAGGAGCAGCGGGGGGGCGCGATACGCAGTATTTT.

This chain uses TRBV10-2 with TRBJ2-3; D may be TRBD2 (6 bases). The V gene lost 5 bases and the J gene lost 0 bases, with 12 bases spanning the gap. This CDR3 has 15 residues. Germline-derived CDR1 and CDR2 are WSHSY and SAAADI. The CDR3 DNA sequence: TGCGCCAGCAGTTCCCCTAGCGTGAGCACAGATACGCAGTATTTT. It codes for CASSSPSVSTDTQYF.

V is TRBV5-6 and J is TRBJ2-4; the match to TRBD2 covers 14 bases. CDR3 length: 19 amino acids. The germline V gene has CDR1 SGHDT and CDR2 YYEEEE. Losses at the gene ends were 5 bases for V and 1 base for J; bases not matched to a gene: 11. CDR3 bases: TGTGCCAGCAGTAAATTGACTAGCGGGAGGGCCGTTGCCAAAAACATTCAGTACTTC. This translates into CASSKLTSGRAVAKNIQYF.

The rearrangement uses TRBV2 and TRBJ2-6; D uncertain. Germline CDR1 SNHLY, CDR2 FYNNEI. Trimming cost V 2 bases and J 2 bases, with 10 bases left between them. This CDR3 has 16 residues. The CDR3 nucleotides are TGTGCCAGCAGTGAATACGGTCTTGCTGGGGCCAACGTCCTGACTTTC. It translates to CASSEYGLAGANVLTF.

V and J are TRBV11-2 and TRBJ2-1, with unresolved D. V was shortened by 6 bases and J by 4 bases, with 10 bases between the two germline ends. The CDR3 sequence is 13 residues long. Per the germline V gene, CDR1 is SGHAT and CDR2 is FQNNGV. The CDR3 bases are TGTGCCAGCAGGTCTCTTTTATACAATGAGCAGTTCTTC. Residues: CASRSLLYNEQFF.

V and J are TRBV7-9 and TRBJ2-7, with a weak D call TRBD1 (7 bases). Germline CDR1 SEHNR, CDR2 FQNEAQ (reference sequence). V lost 4 bases to trimming and J lost 5 bases, with 12 bases between them. This CDR3 is 13 amino acids long. The CDR3 DNA follows: TGTGCCAGCAGCTCCACAGGGGAGGACGAGCAGTACTTC. Its protein is CASSSTGEDEQYF.